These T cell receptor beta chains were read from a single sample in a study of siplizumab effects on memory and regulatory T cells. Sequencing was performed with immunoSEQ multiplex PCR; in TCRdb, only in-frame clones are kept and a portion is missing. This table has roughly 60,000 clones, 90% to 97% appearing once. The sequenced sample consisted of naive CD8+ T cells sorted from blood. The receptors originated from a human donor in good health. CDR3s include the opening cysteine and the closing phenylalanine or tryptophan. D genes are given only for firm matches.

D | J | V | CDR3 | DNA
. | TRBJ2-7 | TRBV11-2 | CASSGAWPAYEQYF | TGTGCCAGCAGTGGGGCTTGGCCCGCATACGAGCAGTACTTC
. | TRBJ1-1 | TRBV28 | CASSRTARNTEAFF | TGTGCCAGCAGTCGGACAGCGAGAAACACTGAAGCTTTCTTT
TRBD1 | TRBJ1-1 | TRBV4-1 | CASSSGQGAYNTEAFF | TGCGCCAGCAGCTCGGGACAGGGGGCCTATAACACTGAAGCTTTCTTT
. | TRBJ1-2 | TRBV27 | CASSPRETYGYTF | TGTGCCAGCAGCCCAAGGGAGACCTATGGCTACACCTTC
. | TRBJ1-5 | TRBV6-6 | CASSSNTDSNQPQHF | TGTGCCAGCAGTTCGAACACTGATAGCAATCAGCCCCAGCATTTT
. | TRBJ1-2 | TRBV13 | CASSLGKSNYGYTF | TGTGCCAGCAGCTTAGGGAAGTCTAACTATGGCTACACCTTC
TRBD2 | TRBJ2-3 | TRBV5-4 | CASSPGTSSTDTQYF | TGTGCCAGCAGCCCTGGGACTAGCTCCACAGATACGCAGTATTTT
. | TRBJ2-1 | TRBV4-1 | CASSPPAFRDEQFF | TGCGCCAGCAGCCCCCCAGCTTTTCGGGATGAGCAGTTCTTC
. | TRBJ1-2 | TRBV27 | CASSSTELGGYTF | TGTGCCAGCAGTTCGACGGAACTGGGAGGCTACACCTTC
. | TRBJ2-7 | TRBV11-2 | CAGWLHYEQYF | TGTGCCGGCTGGCTTCATTACGAGCAGTACTTC